These T cell receptor beta chains were read from a single sample in a study of OX40 agonist ivuxolimab in advanced cancers. Assay used: immunoSEQ multiplex PCR; TCRdb lists only in-frame clones, some missing. The data hold 45,000 to 65,000 clones, with 85% to 90% observed a single time. The sample was CD4+ or CD8+ T cells sorted from blood, taken in a trial of the OX40 agonist ivuxolimab. Source of these receptors: an adult with an advanced solid tumor such as melanoma, head and neck, liver or kidney cancer. CDR3s include the opening cysteine and the closing phenylalanine or tryptophan. Fields, in order: D gene, J gene, V gene, clone size, CDR3 protein, CDR3 DNA. D genes are given only for firm matches. Rows give clone size only sometimes, using once, few, many, or a class for an expanded clone.

NA,TRBJ1-6,TRBV7-9,once,CASSRGSASRGDSPLHF,TGTGCCAGCAGCCGAGGCTCCGCATCCAGAGGTGATTCACCCCTCCACTTT
NA,TRBJ2-5,TRBV5-1,NA,CASSEGGETQYF,TGCGCCAGCAGCGAGGGCGGAGAGACCCAGTACTTC
NA,TRBJ2-1,TRBV5-1,NA,CASSPRSGWGEQFF,TGCGCCAGCAGCCCGAGGTCGGGTTGGGGTGAGCAGTTCTTC
TRBD1,TRBJ1-2,TRBV6-1,NA,CASSLTGGGGYTF,TGTGCCAGCAGTCTCACAGGGGGTGGGGGCTACACCTTC
NA,TRBJ2-1,TRBV10-2,NA,CASSLGVTYNEQFF,TGCGCCAGCAGTCTCGGTGTCACCTACAATGAGCAGTTCTTC
NA,TRBJ2-3,TRBV14,NA,CASSPLRTGGATDTQYF,TGTGCCAGCAGCCCCCTTCGTACGGGGGGCGCGACAGATACGCAGTATTTT
NA,TRBJ2-3,TRBV20-1,NA,CSAFFLDTQYF,TGCAGTGCTTTTTTCCTAGATACGCAGTATTTT
NA,TRBJ2-7,TRBV7-8,once,CASSLFGQQNYEQYF,TGTGCCAGCAGCTTGTTCGGACAGCAAAACTACGAGCAGTACTTC
NA,TRBJ1-5,TRBV7-2,NA,CASSFNRGQPQHF,TGTGCCAGCAGCTTCAATCGGGGCCAGCCCCAGCATTTT
TRBD1,TRBJ2-5,TRBV15,few,CATSREGQAAPYF,TGTGCCACCAGCAGAGAGGGACAGGCCGCCCCCTACTTC
NA,TRBJ2-1,TRBV18,NA,CASSLETTPKQFF,TGTGCCAGCTCACTCGAAACAACCCCTAAGCAGTTCTTC
TRBD2,TRBJ2-5,TRBV7-2,NA,CASSLRRTSGTETQYF,TGTGCCAGCAGCCTCCGAAGGACTAGCGGGACGGAGACCCAGTACTTC
NA,TRBJ1-5,TRBV18,NA,CASSISGNQPQHF,TGTGCCAGCTCTATTTCAGGCAATCAGCCCCAGCATTTT
TRBD1,TRBJ1-4,TRBV5-4,NA,CASSQGQGQEKLFF,TGTGCCAGCAGCCAGGGACAGGGACAGGAAAAACTGTTTTTT
NA,TRBJ1-1,TRBV9,NA,CASGPPGRVNTEAFF,TGTGCCAGCGGACCACCGGGACGGGTGAACACTGAAGCTTTCTTT
NA,TRBJ1-1,TRBV4-1,few,CASSQGGQNTEAFF,TGCGCCAGCAGCCAAGGGGGACAGAACACTGAAGCTTTCTTT
NA,TRBJ1-6,TRBV2,NA,CASTQGIGSPLHF,TGTGCCAGCACCCAGGGGATAGGTTCACCCCTCCACTTT
NA,TRBJ2-7,TRBV5-5,NA,CASSLSSYEQYF,TGTGCCAGCAGCCTATCCTCCTACGAGCAGTACTTC
NA,TRBJ2-3,TRBV2,NA,CASSENSRGTDTQYF,TGTGCCAGCAGTGAAAACTCCCGGGGAACCGATACGCAGTATTTT
NA,TRBJ2-3,TRBV6-5,NA,CASRASSDTQYF,TGTGCCAGCAGGGCTAGCTCGGATACGCAGTATTTT
TRBD1,TRBJ2-1,TRBV28,NA,CASSSHPGTGDYNEQFF,TGTGCCAGCAGTTCCCACCCCGGGACAGGGGACTACAATGAGCAGTTCTTC
TRBD2,TRBJ2-7,TRBV7-2,NA,CASTPQGGSRRYEQYF,TGTGCCAGCACCCCCCAGGGCGGGAGTAGGAGGTACGAGCAGTACTTC
TRBD1,TRBJ2-3,TRBV11-2,NA,CASSHGKGARTDTQYF,TGTGCCAGCAGCCACGGAAAGGGGGCTCGCACAGATACGCAGTATTTT
TRBD1,TRBJ1-2,TRBV28,NA,CASLPSRGQGLYGYTF,TGTGCCAGCTTACCCTCGCGGGGACAGGGCCTCTATGGCTACACCTTC
TRBD2,TRBJ2-5,TRBV2,NA,CASTRTRPETQYF,TGTGCCAGCACCCGGACTAGGCCGGAGACCCAGTACTTC
NA,TRBJ2-7,TRBV11-2,NA,CASSFIRQSSYEQYF,TGTGCCAGCAGCTTCATTCGGCAAAGCTCCTACGAGCAGTACTTC
NA,TRBJ1-1,TRBV5-1,NA,CASSRDGGRTEAFF,TGCGCCAGCAGCAGAGACGGGGGTCGGACTGAAGCTTTCTTT
NA,TRBJ2-7,TRBV19,NA,CASSLEKSYEQYF,TGTGCCAGTAGTTTGGAGAAATCCTACGAGCAGTACTTC
TRBD1,TRBJ2-6,TRBV19,NA,CATRDRVSSGANVLTF,TGTGCCACGAGGGACAGGGTAAGCTCTGGGGCCAACGTCCTGACTTTC
TRBD1,TRBJ1-5,TRBV7-9,NA,CASSLGGTGGGKPQHF,TGTGCCAGCAGCTTAGGTGGGACAGGGGGTGGAAAACCCCAGCATTTT
NA,TRBJ1-2,TRBV5-3,few,CARSLEGGNYGYTF,TGTGCCAGAAGCTTGGAGGGCGGGAACTATGGCTACACCTTC
NA,TRBJ2-3,TRBV18,NA,CASSPYTGKQTDTQYF,TGTGCCAGCTCACCATATACAGGGAAGCAAACAGATACGCAGTATTTT
TRBD1,TRBJ2-1,TRBV10-1,NA,CASSQTWTGGNEQFF,TGCGCCAGCAGCCAGACTTGGACAGGGGGGAATGAGCAGTTCTTC
NA,TRBJ2-7,TRBV9,NA,CASSPQVGDSEQYF,TGTGCCAGCAGCCCCCAAGTCGGGGACTCCGAGCAGTACTTC
TRBD1,TRBJ1-2,TRBV6-5,NA,CASSYLQGGYGYTF,TGTGCCAGCAGTTACTTACAGGGGGGCTATGGCTACACCTTC